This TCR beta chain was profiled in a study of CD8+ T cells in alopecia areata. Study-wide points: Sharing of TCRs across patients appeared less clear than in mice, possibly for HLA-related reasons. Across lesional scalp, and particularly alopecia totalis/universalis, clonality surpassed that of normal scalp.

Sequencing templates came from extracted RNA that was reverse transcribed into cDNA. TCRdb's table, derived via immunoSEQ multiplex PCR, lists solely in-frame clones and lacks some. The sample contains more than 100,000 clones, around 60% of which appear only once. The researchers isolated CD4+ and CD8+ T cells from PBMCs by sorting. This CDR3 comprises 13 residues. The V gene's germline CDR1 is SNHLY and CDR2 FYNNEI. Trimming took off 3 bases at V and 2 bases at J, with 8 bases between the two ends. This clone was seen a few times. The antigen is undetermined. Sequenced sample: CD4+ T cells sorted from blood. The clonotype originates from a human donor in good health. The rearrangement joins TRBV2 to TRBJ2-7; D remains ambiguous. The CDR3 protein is CASSDSPTYEQYF. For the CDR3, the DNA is TGTGCCAGCAGTGACAGCCCCACCTACGAGCAGTACTTC.